These 5 T cell receptor beta chains were sequenced from one sample in a study of Graves' ophthalmopathy and Graves' hyperthyroidism. Amplifying from RNA transcripts, the study obtained TCR beta CDR3 regions. Investigators did first-round RT-PCR with HTBI primers, then second-round multiplex PCR. MiXCR, applied by TCRdb to the multiplex PCR reads, yields one record per CDR3 protein. The sample contains roughly 480,000 distinct CDR3 sequences, approximately 15% of which appear only once. Sequencing input: blood. The receptors here all came from a woman aged 25 to 45 with Graves' ophthalmopathy.

This clonotype was counted between two and nine times. V and J are TRBV28 and TRBJ2-4, with a weak D call TRBD1 (5 bases). The CDR3 is made up of 14 amino acids. CDR1 and CDR2 (germline): MDHEN, SYDVKM. Trimming pared 8 bases from V and 6 bases from J, leaving 17 bases between. CDR3 region: CASHSAGSTNIQYF. The DNA of the CDR3 is TGTGCCAGCCACTCGGCAGGGTCTACAAACATTCAGTACTTC.

V usage is TRBV20-1 and J usage is TRBJ1-5; D not resolved. The V gene's germline CDR1 is DFQATT and CDR2 SNEGSKA (reference sequence). Trimming took 7 bases from V and 1 from J, leaving 14 bases between them. The CDR3 runs to 14 residues. The CDR3 DNA reads TGCAGTGTAGCGGGTGCAGAAAGCAATCAGCCCCAGCATTTT. Translating it yields CSVAGAESNQPQHF.

This clonotype appeared many times. The J gene is TRBJ2-7, the V gene TRBV12-3 or TRBV12-4; 11 bases match TRBD2. The CDR3 runs to 18 residues. Unmatched junction bases numbered 9, after V lost 0 bases and J lost 2 bases. In nucleotides, the CDR3 is TGTGCCAGCAGTTTAGCGCGATTTACTAGCGGGGGACCCTACGAGCAGTACTTC. Its protein is CASSLARFTSGGPYEQYF.

The rearrangement uses TRBV6-1 and TRBJ1-3, with D possibly matching TRBD1 (5 bases). This CDR3 comprises 13 residues. V was clipped by 6 bases and J by 4 bases, with 10 bases between them. Germline CDR1 and CDR2: MNHNS and SASEGT. The CDR3 DNA sequence: TGTGCCAGCAGAGGGGCCGACGGAAACACCATATATTTT. Its translation: CASRGADGNTIYF.

For this clonotype: The conserved phenylalanine or tryptophan is not found at the CDR3 terminus, so this likely reflects a read error. The chain uses TRBV7-4 and TRBJ2-7; D uncertain. Germline values: CDR1 SGHVT, CDR2 SQSDAQ. The V and J ends lost 2 bases and 0 bases respectively, with 8 bases between them. The CDR3 is made up of 14 amino acids. CDR3 protein: CASSLKGSSYEQYL. The CDR3 DNA reads as TGTGCCAGCAGCTTAAAGGGAAGCTCCTACGAGCAGTACTTG.